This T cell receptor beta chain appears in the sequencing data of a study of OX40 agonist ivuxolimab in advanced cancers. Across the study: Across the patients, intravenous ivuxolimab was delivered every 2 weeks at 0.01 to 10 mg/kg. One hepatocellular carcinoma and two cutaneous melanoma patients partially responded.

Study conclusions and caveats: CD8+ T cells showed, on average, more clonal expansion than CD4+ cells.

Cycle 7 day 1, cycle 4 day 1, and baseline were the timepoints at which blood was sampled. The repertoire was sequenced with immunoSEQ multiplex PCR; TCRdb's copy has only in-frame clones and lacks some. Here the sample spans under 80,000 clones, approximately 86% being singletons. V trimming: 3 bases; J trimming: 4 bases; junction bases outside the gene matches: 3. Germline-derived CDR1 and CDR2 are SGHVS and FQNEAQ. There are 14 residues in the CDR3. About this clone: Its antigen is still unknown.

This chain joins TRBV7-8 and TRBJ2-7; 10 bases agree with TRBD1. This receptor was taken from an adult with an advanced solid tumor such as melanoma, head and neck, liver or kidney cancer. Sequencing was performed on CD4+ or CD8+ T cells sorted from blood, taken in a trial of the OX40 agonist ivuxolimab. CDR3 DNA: TGTGCCAGCAGCTTGAGACAGGGGGCTTACGAGCAGTACTTC. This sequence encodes CASSLRQGAYEQYF. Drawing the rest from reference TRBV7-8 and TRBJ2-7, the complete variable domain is GAGVSQSPRYKVAKRGQDVALRCDPISGHVSLFWYQQALGQGPEFLTYFQNEAQLDKSGLPSDRFFAERPEGSVSTLKIQRTQQEDSAVYLCASSLRQGAYEQYFGPGTRLTVT.